The 9 T cell receptor beta chains below were found in one sample sequenced in a study of T-cell memory formation after mild COVID-19. TCRdb used MiXCR to reprocess the 5' RACE reads, holding one entry per CDR3 protein. The sample contains over 95,000 distinct CDR3 sequences, over 20% of which appear only once. The sequenced sample consisted of PBMCs or a T cell subset sorted from them (not recorded which). Receptors were obtained from a young man who had mild COVID-19 (a few samples of this study predate the infection). Cell type and time point are not known.

This chain joins TRBV24-1 and TRBJ2-1; D unresolved. V was trimmed by 0 bases and J by 13 bases, leaving 15 bases between them. This CDR3 comprises 14 residues. CDR1 and CDR2 (germline): KGHDR, SFDVKD. The CDR3 coding sequence is TGTGCCACCAGTGATTTGCAGCTGGGTGAGACCCAGTTCTTC. Its protein is CATSDLQLGETQFF.

The V and J genes are TRBV4-1 and TRBJ2-3, with 10 positions matching TRBD2. V trimming: 4 bases; J trimming: 3 bases; junction bases outside the gene matches: 10. From germline, CDR1 is MGHRA and CDR2 YSYEKL. CDR3 size: 17 residues. The CDR3 spells CASSRRGSGGTTDTQYF. The CDR3 DNA reads as TGCGCCAGCAGCCGCCGGGGTAGCGGGGGGACAACAGATACGCAGTATTTT.

V usage is TRBV7-8 and J usage is TRBJ1-6; D is uncertain. Germline V gene data show CDR1 as SGHVS and CDR2 as FQNEAQ. The length of the CDR3 is 14 residues. V dropped 3 bases and J dropped 9 bases, with 12 bases sitting between them. The CDR3 loop reads CASSFLTVGSPLHF. The CDR3 nucleotides read TGTGCCAGCAGCTTCCTTACGGTCGGTTCACCCCTCCACTTT. The full variable domain, rest sourced from reference TRBV7-8 and TRBJ1-6, is GAGVSQSPRYKVAKRGQDVALRCDPISGHVSLFWYQQALGQGPEFLTYFQNEAQLDKSGLPSDRFFAERPEGSVSTLKIQRTQQEDSAVYLCASSFLTVGSPLHFGNGTRLTVT.

J is TRBJ2-7 and V is TRBV6-6, with D unclear. Trimming took off 7 bases at V and 6 bases at J, with 19 bases between the two ends. CDR1 MNHNY and CDR2 SVGAGI come from the germline V gene (reference sequence). The CDR3 consists of 14 residues. CDR3 DNA: TGTGCCAGCACCCCGAGTGGGGTTTTAATCGAGCAGTACGTC. Translation: CASTPSGVLIEQYV.

The sample holds a few counts of this clonotype. The chain employs TRBV11-2 and TRBJ1-1; 9 bases are a match to TRBD1. The CDR3 is 14 amino acids. Trimming cost V 5 bases and J 3 bases; bases outside gene matches: 4. Germline assignment: CDR1 SGHAT and CDR2 FQNNGV. CDR3 region: CASSERTGDTEAFF. For the CDR3, the DNA is TGTGCCAGCAGCGAACGGACAGGGGACACTGAAGCTTTCTTT. Drawing the rest from reference TRBV11-2 and TRBJ1-1, the complete variable domain is EAGVAQSPRYKIIEKRQSVAFWCNPISGHATLYWYQQILGQGPKLLIQFQNNGVVDDSQLPKDRFSAERLKGVDSTLKIQPAKLEDSAVYLCASSERTGDTEAFFGQGTRLTVV.

V is TRBV6-5 and J is TRBJ1-2; TRBD1 aligns across 10 bases. Trimming at V came to 0 bases and at J to 6 bases, leaving 7 bases not matched to a gene. CDR1 and CDR2 from the germline V gene are MNHEY and SVGAGI. The CDR3 covers 16 residues. The CDR3 sequence: CASSYSRGTGENGYTF. Here the CDR3 DNA reads TGTGCCAGCAGTTACTCGAGGGGGACAGGGGAGAATGGCTACACCTTC.

This chain links TRBV7-8 with TRBJ2-3; either TRBD1 or TRBD2 may fit D (5 bases each). From germline, CDR1 is SGHVS and CDR2 FQNEAQ. This CDR3 spans 12 amino acids. The V end lost 4 bases, the J end lost 13 bases, and 15 bases lay between the germline ends. CDR3 nucleotide sequence: TGTGCCAGCAGCTCGGGGACCGTTCAGGAGTATTTT. Translated, it gives CASSSGTVQEYF.

This clonotype was detected only a few times. The chain uses TRBV6-1 and TRBJ1-5; 8 bases fit TRBD1. The CDR3 loop spans 15 amino acids. With 2 bases clipped from V and 6 bases from J, the junction kept 6 bases outside the gene matches. Germline CDR1 is MNHNS and CDR2 is SASEGT. This CDR3 reads CASSEWQGASQPQHF. CDR3 DNA sequence: TGTGCCAGCAGTGAATGGCAGGGGGCAAGTCAGCCCCAGCATTTT.

Concerning this clonotype: One end of the junction does not line up with germline, which may come from a read error. The V gene is TRBV7-6, the J gene TRBJ1-1; no reliable D call. The CDR3 contains 12 residues. Per germline, CDR1 SGHVS and CDR2 FNYEAQ. The CDR3 protein is CASSSVGGEWIF. CDR3 in DNA: TGTGCCAGCAGCTCAGTGGGCGGAGAATGGATCTTT.